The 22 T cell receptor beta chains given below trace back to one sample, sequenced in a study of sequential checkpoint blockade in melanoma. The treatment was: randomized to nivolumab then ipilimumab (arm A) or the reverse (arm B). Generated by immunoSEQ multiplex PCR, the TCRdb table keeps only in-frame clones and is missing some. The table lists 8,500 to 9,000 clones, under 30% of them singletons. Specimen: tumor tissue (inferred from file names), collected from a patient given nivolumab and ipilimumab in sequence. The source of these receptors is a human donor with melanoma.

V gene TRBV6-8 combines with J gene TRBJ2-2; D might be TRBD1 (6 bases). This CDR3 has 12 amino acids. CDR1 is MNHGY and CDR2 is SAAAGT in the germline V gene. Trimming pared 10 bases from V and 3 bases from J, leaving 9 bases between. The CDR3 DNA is TGTGCCATATACAGGGACACCGGGGAGCTGTTTTTT. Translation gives CAIYRDTGELFF.

The CDR3 bases are TGTGCCAGCAGCTTAGTGGTCGGGGCGGAAGAGCAGTACTTC. Protein sequence: CASSLVVGAEEQYF. The V gene is TRBV11-3, the J gene TRBJ2-7, with D possibly being TRBD1 or TRBD2 (5 bases each). CDR1 and CDR2 from the germline V gene are SGHNT and YENEEA. The germline V and J ends were trimmed by 1 base and 7 bases, with 14 bases remaining between them. The length of the CDR3 is 14 residues.

In nucleotides, the CDR3 is TGCGCCAGCAGCTACTACAGGAAGGAGGGCGAAAAACTGTTTTTT. The encoded protein is CASSYYRKEGEKLFF. This chain joins TRBV5-1 and TRBJ1-4, with D tentatively TRBD1 (5 bases). The V gene's germline CDR1 is SGHRS and CDR2 YFSETQ. The ends were cut back, 3 bases at V and 8 bases at J, with 17 bases in the middle. CDR3 length: 15 residues.

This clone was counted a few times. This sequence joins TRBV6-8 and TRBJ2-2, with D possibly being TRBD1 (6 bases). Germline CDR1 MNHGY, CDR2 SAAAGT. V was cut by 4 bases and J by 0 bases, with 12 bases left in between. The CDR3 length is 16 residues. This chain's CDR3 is CASSSPGTPNTGELFF. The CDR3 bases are TGTGCCAGCAGTTCTCCCGGGACACCGAACACCGGGGAGCTGTTTTTT.

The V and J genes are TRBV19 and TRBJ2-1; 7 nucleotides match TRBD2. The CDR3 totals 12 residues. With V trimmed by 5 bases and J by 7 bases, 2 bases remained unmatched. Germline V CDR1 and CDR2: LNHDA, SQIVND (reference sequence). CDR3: CASSSGGNEQFF. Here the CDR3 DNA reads TGTGCCAGTAGTTCCGGGGGGAATGAGCAGTTCTTC.

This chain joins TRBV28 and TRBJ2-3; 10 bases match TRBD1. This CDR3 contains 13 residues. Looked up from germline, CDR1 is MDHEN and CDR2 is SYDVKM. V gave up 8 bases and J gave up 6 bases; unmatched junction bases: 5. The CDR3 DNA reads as TGTGCCAGCGGGGACAGGGGTTCGGATACGCAGTATTTT. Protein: CASGDRGSDTQYF.

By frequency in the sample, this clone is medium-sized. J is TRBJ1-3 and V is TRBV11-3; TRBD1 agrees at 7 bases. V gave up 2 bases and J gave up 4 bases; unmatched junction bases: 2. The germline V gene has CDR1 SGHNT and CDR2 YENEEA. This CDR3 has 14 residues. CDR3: CASSLSTGGNTIYF. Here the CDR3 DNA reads TGTGCCAGCAGCTTATCGACAGGGGGAAACACCATATATTTT. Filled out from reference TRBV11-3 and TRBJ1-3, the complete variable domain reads EAGVVQSPRYKIIEKKQPVAFWCNPISGHNTLYWYLQNLGQGPELLIRYENEEAVDDSQLPKDRFSAERLKGVDSTLKIQPAELGDSAVYLCASSLSTGGNTIYFGEGSWLTVV.

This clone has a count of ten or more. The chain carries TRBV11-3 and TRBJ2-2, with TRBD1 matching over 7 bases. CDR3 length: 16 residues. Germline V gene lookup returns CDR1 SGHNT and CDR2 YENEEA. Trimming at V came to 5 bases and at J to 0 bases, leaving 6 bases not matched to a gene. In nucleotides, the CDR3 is TGTGCCAGCAGCCTCAGAGGGGGCGCGAACACCGGGGAGCTGTTTTTT. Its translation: CASSLRGGANTGELFF.

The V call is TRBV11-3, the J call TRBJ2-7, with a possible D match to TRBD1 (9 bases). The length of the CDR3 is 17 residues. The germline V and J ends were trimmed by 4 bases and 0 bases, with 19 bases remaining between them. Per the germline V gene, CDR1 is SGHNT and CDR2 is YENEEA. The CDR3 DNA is TGTGCCAGCAGCTCCCTCGGGGGGGACAGGGTCTCCTACGAGCAGTACGTC. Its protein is CASSSLGGDRVSYEQYV.

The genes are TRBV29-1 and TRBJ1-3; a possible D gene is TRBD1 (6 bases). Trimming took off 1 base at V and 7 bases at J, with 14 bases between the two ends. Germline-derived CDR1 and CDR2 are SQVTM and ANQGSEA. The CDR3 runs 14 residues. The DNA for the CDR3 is TGCAGCGTTGAAGGCCCAGGGGTTTCGAACACCATATATTTT. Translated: CSVEGPGVSNTIYF. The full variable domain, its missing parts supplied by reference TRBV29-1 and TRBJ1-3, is SAVISQKPSRDICQRGTSLTIQCQVDSQVTMMFWYRQQPGQSLTLIATANQGSEATYESGFVIDKFPISRPNLTFSTLTVSNMSPEDSSIYLCSVEGPGVSNTIYFGEGSWLTVV.

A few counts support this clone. The CDR3 DNA reads as TGTGCCAGCAGCGGTACAGGGGGAAGGGCTAACTATGGCTACACCTTC. Its protein is CASSGTGGRANYGYTF. The chain is built from TRBV7-6 and TRBJ1-2; 8 bases fit TRBD1. V gave up 5 bases and J gave up 0 bases; unmatched junction bases: 8. The CDR3 runs 16 residues. From germline, CDR1 is SGHVS and CDR2 FNYEAQ.

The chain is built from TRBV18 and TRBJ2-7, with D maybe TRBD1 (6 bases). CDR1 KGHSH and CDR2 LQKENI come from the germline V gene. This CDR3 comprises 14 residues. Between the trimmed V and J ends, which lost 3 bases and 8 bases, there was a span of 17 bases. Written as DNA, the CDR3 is TGTGCCAGCTCACCGGCCCAACAGGGTCGGCAGCAGTACTTC. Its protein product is CASSPAQQGRQQYF.

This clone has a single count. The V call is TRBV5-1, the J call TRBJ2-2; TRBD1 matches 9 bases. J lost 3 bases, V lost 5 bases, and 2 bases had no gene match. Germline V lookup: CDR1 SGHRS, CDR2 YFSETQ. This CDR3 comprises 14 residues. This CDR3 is CASRWTGDTGELFF. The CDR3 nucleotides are TGCGCCAGCAGGTGGACAGGGGACACCGGGGAGCTGTTTTTT. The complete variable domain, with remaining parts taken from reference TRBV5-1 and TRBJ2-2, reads KAGVTQTPRYLIKTRGQQVTLSCSPISGHRSVSWYQQTPGQGLQFLFEYFSETQRNKGNFPGRFSGRQFSNSRSEMNVSTLELGDSALYLCASRWTGDTGELFFGEGSRLTVL.

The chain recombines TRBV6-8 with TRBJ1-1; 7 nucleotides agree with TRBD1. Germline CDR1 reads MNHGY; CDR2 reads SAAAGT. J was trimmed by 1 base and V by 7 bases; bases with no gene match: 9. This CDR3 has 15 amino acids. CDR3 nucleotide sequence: TGTGCCAGCAATAGGGGGCGTAGGGGGAACACTGAAGCTTTCTTT. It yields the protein CASNRGRRGNTEAFF.

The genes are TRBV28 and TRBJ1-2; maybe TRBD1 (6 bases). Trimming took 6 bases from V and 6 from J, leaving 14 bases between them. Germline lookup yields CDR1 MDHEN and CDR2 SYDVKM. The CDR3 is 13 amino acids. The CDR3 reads CASRRDAGDGYTF. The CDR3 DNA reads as TGTGCCAGCAGAAGGGACGCAGGGGATGGCTACACCTTC.

The CDR3 region is CASSLGGRPVEKLFF. DNA of the CDR3: TGTGCCAGCAGCTTGGGAGGGAGGCCGGTGGAAAAACTGTTTTTT. The rearrangement joins TRBV11-3 to TRBJ1-4; no reliable D call. Trimming cost V 3 bases and J 8 bases, with 16 bases left between them. The CDR3 consists of 15 residues. Germline CDR1 is SGHNT and CDR2 is YENEEA. The full variable domain, completed using reference TRBV11-3 and TRBJ1-4, is EAGVVQSPRYKIIEKKQPVAFWCNPISGHNTLYWYLQNLGQGPELLIRYENEEAVDDSQLPKDRFSAERLKGVDSTLKIQPAELGDSAVYLCASSLGGRPVEKLFFGSGTQLSVL.

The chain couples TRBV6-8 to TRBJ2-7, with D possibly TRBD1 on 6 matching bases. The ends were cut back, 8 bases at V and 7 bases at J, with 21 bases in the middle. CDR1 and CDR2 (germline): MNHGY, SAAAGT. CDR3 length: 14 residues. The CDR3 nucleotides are TGTGCCAGCGGCAAAACAGGGACCTCGGGAGAGCAGTACTTC. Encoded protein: CASGKTGTSGEQYF.

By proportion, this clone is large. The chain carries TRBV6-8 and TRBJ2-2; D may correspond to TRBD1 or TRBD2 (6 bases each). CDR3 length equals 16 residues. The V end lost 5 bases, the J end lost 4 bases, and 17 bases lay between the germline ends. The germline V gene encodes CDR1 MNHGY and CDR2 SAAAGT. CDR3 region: CASSPNRGLGTGELFF. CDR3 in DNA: TGTGCCAGCAGTCCGAATCGGGGGCTCGGCACCGGGGAGCTGTTTTTT.

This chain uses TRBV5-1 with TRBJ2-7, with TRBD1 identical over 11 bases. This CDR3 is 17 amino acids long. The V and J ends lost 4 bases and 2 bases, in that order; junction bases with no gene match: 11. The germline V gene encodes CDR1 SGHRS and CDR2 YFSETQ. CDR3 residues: CASSRVWGQGGAYEQYF. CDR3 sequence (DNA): TGCGCCAGCAGCCGGGTGTGGGGACAGGGGGGAGCCTACGAGCAGTACTTC. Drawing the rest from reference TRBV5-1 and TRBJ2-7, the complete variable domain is KAGVTQTPRYLIKTRGQQVTLSCSPISGHRSVSWYQQTPGQGLQFLFEYFSETQRNKGNFPGRFSGRQFSNSRSEMNVSTLELGDSALYLCASSRVWGQGGAYEQYFGPGTRLTVT.

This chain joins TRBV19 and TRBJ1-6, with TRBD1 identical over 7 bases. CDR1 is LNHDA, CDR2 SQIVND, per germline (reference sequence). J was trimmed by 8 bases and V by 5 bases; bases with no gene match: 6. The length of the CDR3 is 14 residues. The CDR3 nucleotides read TGTGCCAGTAGTTGGACAGGCGCCCATTCACCCCTCCACTTT. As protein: CASSWTGAHSPLHF. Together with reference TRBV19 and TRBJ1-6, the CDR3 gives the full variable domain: DGGITQSPKYLFRKEGQNVTLSCEQNLNHDAMYWYRQDPGQGLRLIYYSQIVNDFQKGDIAEGYSVSREKKESFPLTVTSAQKNPTAFYLCASSWTGAHSPLHFGNGTRLTVT.

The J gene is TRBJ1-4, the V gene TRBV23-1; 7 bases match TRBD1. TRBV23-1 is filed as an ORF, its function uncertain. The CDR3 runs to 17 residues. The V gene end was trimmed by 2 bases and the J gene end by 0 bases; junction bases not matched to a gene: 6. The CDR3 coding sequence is TGCGCCAGCAGTCAACACAGGGGTCCTGCAACTAATGAAAAACTGTTTTTT. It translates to CASSQHRGPATNEKLFF.

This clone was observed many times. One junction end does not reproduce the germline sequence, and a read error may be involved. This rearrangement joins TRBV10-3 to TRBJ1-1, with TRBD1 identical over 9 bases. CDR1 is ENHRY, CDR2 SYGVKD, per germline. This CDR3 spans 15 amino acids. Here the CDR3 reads CASSERTGVNTEAFF. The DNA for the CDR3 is TGTGCCAGCAGTGAGAGGACAGGGGTAAACACTGAAGCTTTCTTT.